Described below is a single TCR beta chain sequence and its context. What this receptor recognizes is not known. The input lacks base qualities; no much larger clone sits a single base away. Patients with a history of autoimmune disease or receiving systemic immunosuppression were excluded from the trial. Peripheral blood for TCR sequencing was collected from all dose cohorts at baseline, on cycle 4 day 1, and on cycle 7 day 1. Samples came from an open-label, multicenter, first-in-human phase I dose-escalation trial of ivuxolimab. Adults with locally advanced or metastatic melanoma, renal cell, hepatocellular, or head and neck squamous cell carcinoma were enrolled in the trial. CD4+ and CD8+ T cells were sorted separately from peripheral blood before TCR sequencing. These data come from a study of OX40 agonist ivuxolimab in advanced cancers. Looking at the study overall: Ivuxolimab was an agonistic, fully human IgG2 monoclonal antibody directed against OX40 (CD134), a costimulatory receptor. Patients were allowed to have had prior anti-PD-1, anti-PD-L1 or anti-CTLA-4 therapy, and 40% of the dose-escalation patients had previously received checkpoint inhibitors. Partial responses occurred in three dose-escalation patients, of whom one had hepatocellular carcinoma and two had cutaneous melanoma. Of the roughly 52 dose-escalation patients, hepatocellular carcinoma was present in about 20, melanoma in approximately 15, renal cell carcinoma in 9 and head and neck cancer in 9. In the dose-escalation cohort, 82.7% of patients were male, and the mean age was approximately 60 years, with a range of about 23 to 80. Intravenous ivuxolimab was administered to patients every 2 weeks at six dose levels: 0.01, 0.1, 0.3, 1.5, 3 and 10 mg/kg. The monotherapy dose-escalation portion (N of about 50 patients) of the phase I ivuxolimab trial is reported in the paper. Peripheral TCRbeta sequencing was intended to test whether TCR sequence diversity was altered and clonal T-cell expansion was caused by ivuxolimab.

Genomic DNA was isolated from the sorted cells so that the TCRbeta CDR3 region could be sequenced. The immunoSEQ Assay was used for sequencing of TCRbeta CDR3 regions. This is the immuneACCESS table as TCRdb keeps it, with only in-frame sequences that have V and J called. A part of the clones is gone; compared with another copy, unresolved V genes explain less than half, and the rest is unexplained. In this sample the table shows 95,000 or so clones, around 92% of which occur a single time. The ten largest account for roughly 0.53% of the sample. Study-wide findings and limitations: At doses of 0.1 to 3.0 mg/kg, clonal expansion of both CD4+ and CD8+ blood T cells was observed from baseline to week 6. The antigen specificity of the peripheral T cells that underwent clonal expansion was not determined. After ivuxolimab, more expanded clones were found on average in CD8+ T cells than in CD4+ T cells. In the 0.1-3.0 mg/kg groups, partial responders had among the lowest normalized peripheral clonal expansion, particularly in CD8+ T cells. Low levels of normalized T-cell clonal expansion were also seen in some patients who did not respond.

After removal of 3 bases from V and 9 bases from J, the junction retains 5 bases not matched to a gene. From its cysteine to its phenylalanine, the CDR3 spans 15 amino acids. Only the CDR3 region is kept as DNA, spanning 45 bases read in frame from base 1. The germline V gene (reference sequence) gives CDR1 as SGHNT and CDR2 as YYREEE. The sequence links TRBV5-4 to TRBJ2-1, with 14 bases matching TRBD2. The sequencing here drew on CD4+ or CD8+ T cells sorted from blood, taken in a trial of the OX40 agonist ivuxolimab. The TCR was taken from an adult with an advanced solid tumor such as melanoma, head and neck, liver or kidney cancer. The CDR3: CASSSGLAGGGEQFF. The DNA is TGTGCCAGCAGCTCAGGACTAGCGGGAGGAGGTGAGCAGTTCTTC.